This entry describes one T cell receptor (beta chain). What it binds is unknown. The sample belongs to a study of T cell responses to AZD1222 COVID-19 vaccine. The CDR3 loop spans 23 amino acids. The protocol was immunoSEQ multiplex PCR, while the TCRdb copy is restricted to in-frame clones and leaves out a portion. The sample has around 90,000 clones; more than 75% are singletons. Overall study results and limits: Baseline serology detected seropositivity in only six AZD1222 recipients. Nearly half of spike-specific TCRs reportedly target variant regions that are unmutated in the B.1.351 and B.1.1.7 variants. Repertoire sampling was restricted to post-peak T cell response timepoints.

The input for sequencing was peripheral blood, taken on day 0 of MenACWY control vaccination. The chain has TRBV12-1 and TRBJ2-7; TRBD1, the D gene given by the table, was not confirmed from the DNA. TRBV12-1 is reported as a pseudogene. The TCR sequence derives from an adult in good health. CDR3 protein: CASSSAGTGGLEGENGPTYEQYF. In DNA form, the CDR3 reads TGTGCCAGCAGCTCCGCCGGGACAGGGGGCTTGGAAGGGGAGAATGGACCAACCTACGAGCAGTACTTC.